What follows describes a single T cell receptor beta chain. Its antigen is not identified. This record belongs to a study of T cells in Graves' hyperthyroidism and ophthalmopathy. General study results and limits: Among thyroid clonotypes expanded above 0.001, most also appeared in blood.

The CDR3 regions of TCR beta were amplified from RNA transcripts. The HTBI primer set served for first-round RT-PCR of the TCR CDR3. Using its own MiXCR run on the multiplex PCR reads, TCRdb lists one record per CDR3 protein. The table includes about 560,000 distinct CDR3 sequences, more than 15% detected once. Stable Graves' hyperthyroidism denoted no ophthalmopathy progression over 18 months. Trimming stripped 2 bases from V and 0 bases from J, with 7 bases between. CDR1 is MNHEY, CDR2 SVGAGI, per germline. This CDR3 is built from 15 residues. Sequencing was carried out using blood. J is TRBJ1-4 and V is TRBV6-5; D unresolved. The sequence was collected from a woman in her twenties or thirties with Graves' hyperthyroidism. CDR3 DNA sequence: TGTGCCAGCAGTTACCGGTCTGCAACTAATGAAAAACTGTTTTTT. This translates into CASSYRSATNEKLFF.